The 11 T cell receptor beta chains listed next were all sequenced from one sample in a study of T cell responses to AZD1222 COVID-19 vaccine. The data were produced by immunoSEQ multiplex PCR, yet TCRdb's version contains in-frame clones alone and is incomplete. Of roughly 160,000 clones in the sample, approximately 90% are singletons; the top ten hold approximately 0.97%. The sample was peripheral blood, taken 28 days after the second AZD1222 dose. These receptors were obtained from an adult who received the AZD1222 COVID-19 vaccine.

V gene TRBV7-9 combines with J gene TRBJ1-1, with a possible D match to TRBD1 (5 bases). CDR1 and CDR2 from the germline V gene are SEHNR and FQNEAQ (reference sequence). V dropped 2 bases and J dropped 4 bases, with 14 bases sitting between them. The CDR3 contains 15 residues. As DNA, the CDR3 is TGTGCCAGCAGCTTAAACGGGGGAGGGAGCACTGAAGCTTTCTTT. It encodes CASSLNGGGSTEAFF.

This chain links TRBV3-1 (or the pseudogene TRBV3-2) with TRBJ1-2, with D perhaps matching TRBD1 (5 bases). V was trimmed by 0 bases and J by 2 bases, leaving 16 bases between them. CDR3 length: 17 residues. Germline CDR1 and CDR2: LGHDT and YNNKEL (reference sequence). The CDR3 DNA reads as TGTGCCAGCAGCCAAGATCGGTGGGGACTGCTAAACTATGGCTACACCTTC. Residues: CASSQDRWGLLNYGYTF.

The rearrangement joins TRBV19 to TRBJ1-1, with 7 bases fitting TRBD1. CDR1 and CDR2 from the germline V gene are LNHDA and SQIVND (reference sequence). V gave up 7 bases and J gave up 0 bases; unmatched junction bases: 8. CDR3 length equals 15 residues. CDR3 coding DNA: TGTGCCAGTATCAACAGGGGAGACATGAACACTGAAGCTTTCTTT. Amino acids: CASINRGDMNTEAFF.

The V gene is TRBV27, the J gene TRBJ1-1, with TRBD1 as a possible D gene (6 bases). The germline V and J ends were trimmed by 5 bases and 0 bases, with 13 bases remaining between them. This CDR3 has 15 amino acids. Germline V gives CDR1 MNHEY, CDR2 SMNVEV (reference sequence). The chain's CDR3 is CASSQNRAVNTEAFF. The CDR3 DNA reads TGTGCCAGCAGTCAAAACAGGGCCGTGAACACTGAAGCTTTCTTT.

The rearrangement links TRBV5-4 to TRBJ2-7; 8 bases fit TRBD2. Germline assignment: CDR1 SGHNT and CDR2 YYREEE (reference sequence). Trimming took 2 bases from V and 2 from J; bases not matched to a gene: 12. This CDR3 is built from 17 residues. The CDR3 reads CASSFSGGGKITYEQYF. The DNA of the CDR3 is TGTGCCAGCAGCTTTTCAGGCGGGGGGAAAATCACCTACGAGCAGTACTTC.

The V gene is TRBV10-1, the J gene TRBJ2-7; D unresolved. Germline CDR1 reads WNHNN; CDR2 reads SYGVQD (reference sequence). Trimming removed 4 bases at V and 8 bases at J, with 12 bases between. This CDR3 has 12 residues. The CDR3 sequence is CASSVGTGQQYF. CDR3 nucleotide sequence: TGCGCCAGCAGTGTTGGTACGGGTCAGCAGTACTTC.

The gene calls are TRBV21-1 and TRBJ2-1. TRBV21-1 is flagged as a pseudogene. The CDR3 runs 13 residues. The CDR3 bases are TGTGCCAGCAGCAAATATGGAAGGGATGAGCAGTTCTTC. Translation: CASSKYGRDEQFF.

V and J are TRBV30 and TRBJ2-1, with 9 bases that match TRBD1. The CDR3 is made up of 14 amino acids. V lost 0 bases to trimming and J lost 7 bases; unmatched junction nucleotides: 4. Germline V gene lookup returns CDR1 GTSNPN and CDR2 SVGIG (reference sequence). The CDR3 spells CAWSVDRGRNEQFF. The CDR3 DNA is TGTGCCTGGAGTGTAGACAGGGGGAGGAATGAGCAGTTCTTC.

The rearrangement uses TRBV10-2 and TRBJ2-1, with TRBD2 matching over 7 bases. Germline assignment: CDR1 WSHSY and CDR2 SAAADI. The CDR3 has 16 amino acids. Trimming took 0 bases from V and 2 from J; bases not matched to a gene: 4. The CDR3 DNA follows: TGCGCCAGCAGTGAGTCGATGGGGGGGGCCTACAATGAGCAGTTCTTC. Translation gives CASSESMGGAYNEQFF.

This clone occurred a few times. This chain links TRBV7-9 with TRBJ2-2; D unresolved. The CDR3 has 15 amino acids. Germline lookup yields CDR1 SEHNR and CDR2 FQNEAQ (reference sequence). V shed 3 bases and J shed 0 bases, with 8 bases lying between them. The CDR3 protein is CASSLSNANTGELFF. For the CDR3, the DNA is TGTGCCAGCAGCTTGTCCAACGCGAACACCGGGGAGCTGTTTTTT.

This chain links TRBV6-2 or TRBV6-3 with TRBJ1-3; D is uncertain. Germline V gene lookup returns CDR1 MNHEY and CDR2 SVGEGT. Trimming removed 5 bases at V and 0 bases at J, with 11 bases between. The CDR3 covers 15 residues. The CDR3 coding sequence is TGTGCCAGCAGTCCCGGACTCTTCTCTGGAAACACCATATATTTT. Translation: CASSPGLFSGNTIYF.